The rows below give T cell receptor beta chains drawn from one sample of a study of T cell repertoires in cytomegalovirus infection. Antigens for these TCRs are unknown. One entry per CDR3 protein, called by TCRdb with MiXCR from the reads. The repertoire consists of roughly 800,000 distinct CDR3 sequences, with under 35% occurring once and the leading ten covering around 13%. The source was cultured CD8+ T cells from PBMCs, collected from culture after CMV antigen stimulation. These receptors were obtained from a human donor in good health (CMV status not recorded). Some clones in this sample may be carry-over from other donors' samples. CDR3s include the opening cysteine and the closing phenylalanine or tryptophan. Fields, in order: clone size, J gene, V gene, D gene, CDR3 protein, CDR3 DNA. The D gene is left open where the match is weak. Rows may omit the clone size; those that give it use once, few, many or a size class.

>many|TRBJ2-1|TRBV7-9|-
CASSFRQDGNNEQFF
TGTGCCAGCAGCTTTCGACAAGACGGAAACAATGAGCAGTTCTTC
>few|TRBJ1-2|TRBV7-9|TRBD1
CASGLDRGNGYTF
TGTGCCAGCGGACTTGACAGGGGGAATGGCTACACCTTC
>-|TRBJ2-7|TRBV6-5|-
CASSYAGTYYEQYF
TGTGCCAGCAGTTACGCCGGGACTTACTACGAGCAGTACTTC
>few|TRBJ2-5|TRBV7-9|-
CASSLPRGPAETQYF
TGTGCCAGCAGCTTACCGCGGGGGCCAGCAGAGACCCAGTACTTC
>many|TRBJ1-2|TRBV28|-
CASKGAGYYGYTF
TGTGCCAGCAAAGGGGCGGGGTACTATGGCTACACCTTC
>few|TRBJ1-1|TRBV15|-
CATSSQGTWVTEAFF
TGTGCCACCAGCAGCCAGGGGACTTGGGTCACTGAAGCTTTCTTT
>few|TRBJ1-1|TRBV6-1|-
CASSQPGDTEAFF
TGTGCCAGCAGCCAACCAGGGGACACTGAAGCTTTCTTT
>-|TRBJ2-2|TRBV7-6|-
CASSPSKSRELFF
TGTGCCAGCAGCCCGTCTAAGTCCCGGGAGCTGTTTTTT
>few|TRBJ2-3|TRBV19|TRBD1
CASSIPGTGTDTQYF
TGTGCCAGTAGTATCCCAGGGACAGGCACAGATACGCAGTATTTT
>-|TRBJ1-2|TRBV5-6|-
CASSPWTTEIGVEGGYTF
TGTGCCAGCAGCCCCTGGACCACAGAAATAGGGGTAGAGGGGGGCTACACCTTC
>-|TRBJ1-1|TRBV7-9|-
CASSPVLLTGLNTEAFF
TGTGCCAGCAGCCCCGTACTGCTTACAGGATTGAACACTGAAGCTTTCTTT
>many|TRBJ1-1|TRBV7-6|-
CASSLDATVNTEAFF
TGTGCCAGCAGCTTAGATGCTACGGTTAACACTGAAGCTTTCTTT
>few|TRBJ2-4|TRBV19|-
CASAWTAKNIQYF
TGTGCCTCGGCTTGGACAGCCAAAAACATTCAGTACTTC
>-|TRBJ2-1|TRBV27|TRBD2
CASSPLGLAGGHNEQFF
TGTGCCAGCAGTCCCCTGGGACTAGCGGGGGGGCACAATGAGCAGTTCTTC
>-|TRBJ2-1|TRBV10-3|-
CAISEPKDSYNEQFF
TGTGCCATCAGTGAACCTAAGGACAGCTACAATGAGCAGTTCTTC
>-|TRBJ1-2|TRBV7-6|-
CASSFLGGPANYGYTF
TGTGCCAGCAGCTTTTTGGGTGGGCCAGCTAACTATGGCTACACCTTC
>many|TRBJ2-1|TRBV7-6|-
CASSLQGRNEQFF
TGTGCCAGCAGCCTACAGGGAAGGAATGAGCAGTTCTTC
>-|TRBJ2-5|TRBV12-3/TRBV12-4|-
CASRGEVTSKETQYF
TGTGCCAGCCGCGGGGAAGTCACTAGTAAAGAGACCCAGTACTTC
>-|TRBJ2-3|TRBV12-3/TRBV12-4|TRBD2
CASSLLGGVTDTQYF
TGTGCCAGCAGTTTATTGGGGGGGGTCACAGATACGCAGTATTTT
>few|TRBJ1-2|TRBV12-3/TRBV12-4|TRBD1
CASSLTAGTGALDSGFYGYTF
TGTGCCAGCAGTTTGACAGCCGGGACAGGCGCGTTGGATAGTGGGTTCTATGGCTACACCTTC
>once|TRBJ2-3|TRBV6-5|TRBD2
CASSYSRGGRTDTQYF
TGTGCCAGCAGTTACTCACGGGGGGGGCGCACAGATACGCAGTATTTT
>many|TRBJ2-3|TRBV7-2|-
CASSLGGRDGDTQYF
TGTGCCAGCAGCTTAGGTGGGCGAGACGGAGATACGCAGTATTTT
>-|TRBJ2-5|TRBV20-1|TRBD2
CSATGGGPQETQYF
TGCAGTGCTACTGGCGGGGGGCCCCAAGAGACCCAGTACTTC
>-|TRBJ2-1|TRBV6-1|TRBD2
CASSEAGWGGSYNEQFF
TGTGCCAGCAGTGAAGCAGGTTGGGGGGGGTCCTACAATGAGCAGTTCTTC
>many|TRBJ2-3|TRBV11-2|-
CASSPRTVDTQYF
TGTGCCAGCAGCCCCCGGACCGTAGATACGCAGTATTTT
>-|TRBJ1-5|TRBV6-6|-
CASITLGGVLQPQHF
TGTGCCAGCATTACATTGGGGGGGGTTCTTCAGCCCCAGCATTTT
>-|TRBJ1-2|TRBV6-1|-
CASGGDGYTF
TGTGCCAGCGGGGGCGATGGCTACACCTTC
>-|TRBJ2-1|TRBV7-3|-
CASSLEGRTNEQFF
TGTGCCAGCAGCTTAGAAGGGAGAACGAATGAGCAGTTCTTC
>-|TRBJ2-7|TRBV5-6|-
CASSLNWVYEQYF
TGTGCCAGCAGCCTGAATTGGGTCTACGAGCAGTACTTC
>many|TRBJ2-1|TRBV7-2|TRBD1
CATGQGYNEQFF
TGTGCCACTGGACAGGGCTACAATGAGCAGTTCTTC
>few|TRBJ2-5|TRBV6-2/TRBV6-3|TRBD1
CASTSNRGQETQYF
TGTGCCAGCACCTCGAACAGGGGTCAAGAGACCCAGTACTTC
>few|TRBJ2-3|TRBV12-3/TRBV12-4|-
CASSPPDIYTDTQYF
TGTGCCAGCAGCCCTCCGGACATATACACAGATACGCAGTATTTT
>-|TRBJ2-3|TRBV12-3/TRBV12-4|TRBD1
CASSRQGDGTDTQYF
TGTGCCAGCAGTAGACAGGGTGACGGCACAGATACGCAGTATTTT
>-|TRBJ2-1|TRBV9|TRBD2
CASSVGAIMAGLAGNEQFF
TGTGCCAGCAGCGTAGGGGCGATTATGGCGGGACTAGCGGGGAATGAGCAGTTCTTC
>many|TRBJ2-2|TRBV12-3/TRBV12-4|TRBD1
CASSFGTGDTGELFF
TGTGCCAGCAGTTTTGGGACAGGGGACACCGGGGAGCTGTTTTTT
>few|TRBJ1-5|TRBV10-2|-
CASRWGQGENQPQHF
TGCGCCAGCAGATGGGGGCAGGGTGAAAATCAGCCCCAGCATTTT
>-|TRBJ2-2|TRBV4-1|-
CASSQWDQGGTGELFF
TGCGCCAGCAGCCAATGGGATCAGGGGGGGACCGGGGAGCTGTTTTTT
>-|TRBJ1-3|TRBV10-3|-
CAIRNGSDGNTIYF
TGTGCCATCAGGAACGGATCCGATGGAAACACCATATATTTT
>-|TRBJ2-3|TRBV27|-
CASSPTTDTQYF
TGTGCCAGCAGTCCGACCACAGATACGCAGTATTTT
>-|TRBJ2-2|TRBV10-2|TRBD2
CASSVIAGVNTGELFF
TGCGCCAGCTCCGTCATAGCGGGTGTAAACACCGGGGAGCTGTTTTTT
>-|TRBJ2-3|TRBV2|-
CASSDLPRADTQYF
TGTGCCAGCAGTGACCTCCCTCGAGCAGATACGCAGTATTTT
>-|TRBJ2-1|TRBV27|-
CASRTGWNEQFF
TGTGCCAGCAGAACAGGGTGGAATGAGCAGTTCTTC